This entry concerns a single T cell receptor (beta chain). Trimming took 2 bases from V and 3 from J, leaving 12 bases between them. Germline-derived CDR1 and CDR2 are SGHRS and YFSETQ. CDR3 length: 14 residues. The data are from a study of cytomegalovirus exposure and HLA in healthy donors. In the PCR, 60 Vbeta and 13 Jbeta primers were used. Repertoires were generated with immunoSEQ multiplex PCR, while TCRdb's copy carries only in-frame clones and drops some. The sample has about 130,000 clones. The TCR originated in a man aged 18 to 35 in good health and CMV-seronegative. The sample consisted of PBMCs. V gene TRBV5-1 combines with J gene TRBJ2-7; a weak D match, TRBD2 (6 bases). This CDR3 reads CASSFRDGSYEQYF. The DNA for the CDR3 is TGCGCCAGCAGCTTCAGGGACGGGAGCTACGAGCAGTACTTC.